These 6 T cell receptor beta chains were all obtained from the same sample, sequenced in a study of CD8 T cells in Susac syndrome. A quantity of about 0.45 to 1 ug RNA underwent reverse transcription using random hexamers. Each CDR3 protein is one row after TCRdb ran MiXCR on the immunoSEQ multiplex PCR reads. The sample has fewer than 150,000 distinct CDR3 sequences; approximately 90% are singletons. Sequencing used CD8+ T cells from PBMCs. The receptors shown here come from a human donor with multiple sclerosis.

The chain couples TRBV29-1 to TRBJ2-7, with D possibly TRBD2 on 5 matching bases. Per germline, CDR1 SQVTM and CDR2 ANQGSEA. The CDR3 loop spans 14 amino acids. With 4 bases removed from V and 0 bases from J, the gap between germline ends came to 13 bases. The CDR3 region has the DNA TGCAGCGTTGCCCCTAGCCTCCGCTCCTACGAGCAGTACTTC. It yields the protein CSVAPSLRSYEQYF.

The chain has TRBV6-1 and TRBJ1-1; no reliable D call. The V gene's germline CDR1 is MNHNS and CDR2 SASEGT. This CDR3 contains 12 residues. The V end was cut by 7 bases, the J end by 0 bases, with 6 bases between. CDR3 residues: CASTGMNTEAFF. As DNA, the CDR3 is TGTGCCAGCACGGGAATGAACACTGAAGCTTTCTTT.

J is TRBJ1-5 and V is TRBV7-2; D gene ambiguous. The CDR3 sequence is 15 residues long. With 0 bases removed from V and 1 base from J, the gap between germline ends came to 7 bases. CDR1 and CDR2 from the germline V gene are SGHTA and FQGNSA. The CDR3 spells CASSLARMSNQPQHF. CDR3 sequence (DNA): TGTGCCAGCAGCTTAGCGCGGATGAGCAATCAGCCCCAGCATTTT.

V gene TRBV7-6 combines with J gene TRBJ1-5, with D hard to call. The CDR3 has 15 residues. The germline CDR1 and CDR2 sequences are SGHVS and FNYEAQ. Trimming removed 1 base at V and 2 bases at J, with 9 bases between. The CDR3 DNA reads as TGTGCCAGCAGCTTAGATGGGCAGCGCAATCAGCCCCAGCATTTT. The encoded protein is CASSLDGQRNQPQHF.

A few counts support this clonotype. The chain joins TRBV24-1 to TRBJ2-7, with 8 bases matching TRBD2. Germline V gene sequence: CDR1 KGHDR, CDR2 SFDVKD. The CDR3 runs to 13 residues. With 0 bases clipped from V and 7 bases from J, the junction kept 1 base outside the gene matches. The CDR3 region has the DNA TGTGCCACCAGTGATTTGGCGGGAGGAGAGCAGTACTTC. This gives the protein CATSDLAGGEQYF.

The gene calls are TRBV30 and TRBJ1-1; 9 nucleotides agree with TRBD1. The CDR3 has 14 amino acids. V lost 0 bases and J lost 3; bases outside the gene matches: 2. Germline values: CDR1 GTSNPN, CDR2 SVGIG (reference sequence). In DNA form, the CDR3 reads TGTGCCTGGAGTGTAACAGGGGGCGACACTGAAGCTTTCTTT. It yields the protein CAWSVTGGDTEAFF.